This is a list of T cell receptor beta chains from one sample in a study of blood T cell dynamics during melanoma immunotherapy. Clones were sequenced by immunoSEQ multiplex PCR, and TCRdb holds only the in-frame ones, with some missing. Of 1,500 to 2,000 clones listed, 90% to 95% are singletons. The sample here was effector memory CD8+ T cells from blood, taken from a patient treated with checkpoint blockade. Receptors were obtained from a human donor with melanoma. The CDR3 runs from the conserved cysteine through the conserved F or W. Fields, in order: J gene, V gene, D gene, CDR3 DNA, CDR3 protein. D genes are given only for firm matches.

>TRBJ2-7|TRBV9|TRBD2
TGTGCCAGCAGCGACACTAGCGGGAGCATCTACGAGCAGTACTTC
CASSDTSGSIYEQYF
>TRBJ2-5|TRBV7-2|-
TGTGCCAGCAGCTTTCCGACAGGAAGGGAGACCCAGTACTTC
CASSFPTGRETQYF
>TRBJ1-1|TRBV27|TRBD1
TGTGCCAGCAGGGCGACAGGGCGGAACACTGAAGCTTTCTTT
CASRATGRNTEAFF
>TRBJ1-2|TRBV9|-
TGTGCCAGCAGCCTTAGAGGGAATGGCTACACCTTC
CASSLRGNGYTF
>TRBJ2-5|TRBV6-5|-
TGTGCCAGCAGTTACCTAGGTGGGCAAGAGACCCAGTACTTC
CASSYLGGQETQYF
>TRBJ1-1|TRBV11-1|-
TGTGCCAGCAGCTTAGGGGAGAACACTGAAGCTTTCTTT
CASSLGENTEAFF
>TRBJ1-2|TRBV27|TRBD1
TGTGCCAGCAGTGTTGGGACAGGGGGCGGCTATGGCTACACCTTC
CASSVGTGGGYGYTF
>TRBJ2-1|TRBV27|-
TGTGCCAGCAGCCCAACAGGGTCTTCCTACAATGAGCAGTTCTTC
CASSPTGSSYNEQFF
>TRBJ1-3|TRBV11-2|-
TGTGCCAGCAGCTTAGGGGGGGCGTCTGGAAACACCATATATTTT
CASSLGGASGNTIYF
>TRBJ2-7|TRBV5-5|-
TGTGCCAGCAGCTTAAGGACGGAGCCCTACGAGCAGTACTTC
CASSLRTEPYEQYF
>TRBJ1-1|TRBV30|-
TGTGCCTGGGGACCAAACACTGAAGCTTTCTTT
CAWGPNTEAFF
>TRBJ2-3|TRBV5-6|-
TGTGCCAGCAGCTTAGGTTTTGGGTCAGATACGCAGTATTTT
CASSLGFGSDTQYF
>TRBJ2-5|TRBV7-9|-
TGTGCCAGCAGCTTAGTTGGCGCCCTGGCCCCGCTTCAAGAGACCCAGTACTTC
CASSLVGALAPLQETQYF
>TRBJ2-1|TRBV4-3|-
TGCGCCAGCAGCCAAGAGGGTGCTGGGGCCTACAATGAGCAGTTCTTC
CASSQEGAGAYNEQFF
>TRBJ2-3|TRBV27|TRBD2
TGTGCCAGCAGTTTAGTGGGACTAGCTTCTGATACGCAGTATTTT
CASSLVGLASDTQYF
>TRBJ2-4|TRBV11-2|-
TGTGCCAGCAGCTCGATCAGGGGATCCAAAAACATTCAGTACTTC
CASSSIRGSKNIQYF
>TRBJ1-2|TRBV11-2|-
TGTGCCAGCGGGGGGGCAGGGATTCTTACTAACTATGGCTACACCTTC
CASGGAGILTNYGYTF
>TRBJ1-5|TRBV19|-
TGTGCCAGTAGTATGAGGGGGGGATGGAATCAGCCCCAGCATTTT
CASSMRGGWNQPQHF
>TRBJ2-1|TRBV9|-
TGTGCCAGCAGCCAAAGGATGGACAGCGATGGTGAGCAGTTCTTC
CASSQRMDSDGEQFF
>TRBJ2-1|TRBV6-1|TRBD1
TGTGCCAGCAGGAGGACAGGGCAGTCTGACAATGAGCAGTTCTTC
CASRRTGQSDNEQFF
>TRBJ1-1|TRBV7-9|-
TGTGCCAGCAGCTTTTTTTCAGGCACTGAAGCTTTCTTT
CASSFFSGTEAFF
>TRBJ2-5|TRBV25-1|-
TGTGCCAGCAGTGAGGGCAATTGGCCCCTCCAAGAGACCCAGTACTTC
CASSEGNWPLQETQYF
>TRBJ1-5|TRBV7-8|-
TGTGCCAGCAGCTTCCGGGGGTCGCAGCCCCAGCATTTT
CASSFRGSQPQHF
>TRBJ2-5|TRBV7-7|-
TGTGCTAGCAGCTTAGACCCAGTAAAGACCCAGTACTTC
CASSLDPVKTQYF
>TRBJ2-3|TRBV19|TRBD1
TGTGCCAGTAGTATAGATAGGGACAGGACTTTCACAGATACGCAGTATTTT
CASSIDRDRTFTDTQYF
>TRBJ2-7|TRBV14|TRBD1
TGTGCCAGCAGCCAAGATCTAGGACAGGGCAGGACCTACGAGCAGTACTTC
CASSQDLGQGRTYEQYF
>TRBJ2-7|TRBV28|-
TGTGCCAGCAGTTTTGGTTCTCACGGCTACGAGCAGTACTTC
CASSFGSHGYEQYF